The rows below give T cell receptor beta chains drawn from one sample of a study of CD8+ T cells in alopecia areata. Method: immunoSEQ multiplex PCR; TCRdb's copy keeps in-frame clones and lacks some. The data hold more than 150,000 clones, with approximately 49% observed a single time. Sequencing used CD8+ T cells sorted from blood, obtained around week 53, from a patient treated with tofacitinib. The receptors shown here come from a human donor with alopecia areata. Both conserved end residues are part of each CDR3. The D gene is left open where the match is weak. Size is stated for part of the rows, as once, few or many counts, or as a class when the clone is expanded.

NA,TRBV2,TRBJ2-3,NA,CASSATDTQYF,TGTGCCAGCAGTGCTACAGATACGCAGTATTTT
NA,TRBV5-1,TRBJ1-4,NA,CASSWRATNEKLFF,TGCGCCAGCAGCTGGAGGGCGACTAATGAAAAACTGTTTTTT
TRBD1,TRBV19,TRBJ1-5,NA,CASKSGGLLQPQHF,TGTGCCAGTAAATCAGGGGGCTTATTACAGCCCCAGCATTTT
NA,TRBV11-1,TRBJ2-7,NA,CASSNTDYEQYF,TGTGCCAGCAGTAATACAGATTACGAGCAGTACTTC
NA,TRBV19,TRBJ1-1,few,CASSRGEGTEAFF,TGTGCCAGTAGTAGAGGCGAGGGGACTGAAGCTTTCTTT
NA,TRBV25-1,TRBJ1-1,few,CASSLPGDTEAFF,TGTGCCAGCAGTCTTCCCGGGGACACTGAAGCTTTCTTT
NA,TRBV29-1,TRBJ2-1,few,CSVENEQFF,TGCAGCGTTGAGAATGAGCAGTTCTTC
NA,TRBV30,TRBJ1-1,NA,CAWSGGSAEAFF,TGTGCCTGGAGTGGCGGGTCGGCTGAAGCTTTCTTT
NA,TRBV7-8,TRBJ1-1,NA,CASSLGRNTEAFF,TGTGCCAGCAGCTTAGGGAGGAACACTGAAGCTTTCTTT
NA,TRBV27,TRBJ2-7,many,CASSPRDQYF,TGTGCCAGCAGTCCTCGAGATCAGTACTTC
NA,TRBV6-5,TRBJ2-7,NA,CASSYGQRPYEQYF,TGTGCCAGCAGTTACGGACAGAGACCCTACGAGCAGTACTTC
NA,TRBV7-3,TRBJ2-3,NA,CASSPTSYRGANTDTQYF,TGTGCCAGCAGTCCTACCTCCTACCGGGGGGCCAACACAGATACGCAGTATTTT
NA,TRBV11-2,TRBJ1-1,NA,CASSLDFSAAPFF,TGTGCCAGCAGCTTAGATTTCAGCGCGGCACCTTTCTTT
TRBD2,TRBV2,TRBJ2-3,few,CASSISGEVIDTQYF,TGTGCCAGCAGCATTAGCGGGGAAGTAATAGATACGCAGTATTTT
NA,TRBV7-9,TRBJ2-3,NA,CASSLPPGLGTDTQYF,TGTGCCAGCAGCTTACCGCCCGGACTGGGCACAGATACGCAGTATTTT
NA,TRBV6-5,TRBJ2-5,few,CASSYSKGIPQETQYF,TGTGCCAGCAGTTACTCGAAGGGCATTCCTCAAGAGACCCAGTACTTC
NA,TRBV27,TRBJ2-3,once,CASSFSRGSPDTQYF,TGTGCCAGCAGTTTTAGCCGGGGTAGTCCAGATACGCAGTATTTT
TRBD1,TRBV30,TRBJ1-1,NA,CAWDRGNTEAFF,TGTGCCTGGGACAGGGGGAACACTGAAGCTTTCTTT
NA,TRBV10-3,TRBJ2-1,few,CAIREEEYGRNEQFF,TGTGCCATCAGGGAAGAAGAGTACGGACGAAATGAGCAGTTCTTC
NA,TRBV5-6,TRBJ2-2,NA,CASSLDSGDFITGELFF,TGTGCCAGCAGCTTGGATTCGGGGGACTTCATTACCGGGGAGCTGTTTTTT
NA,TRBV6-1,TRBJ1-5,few,CASSASVGSNQPQHF,TGTGCCAGCAGTGCCTCTGTGGGGAGCAATCAGCCCCAGCATTTT
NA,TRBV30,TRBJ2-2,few,CAWSLSGELFF,TGTGCCTGGAGTCTATCCGGGGAGCTGTTTTTT
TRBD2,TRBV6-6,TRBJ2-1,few,CASRPSGVSSYNEQFF,TGTGCCAGCAGACCTAGCGGGGTCAGCTCCTACAATGAGCAGTTCTTC
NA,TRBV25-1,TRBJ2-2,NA,CASSPTNTGELFF,TGTGCCAGCAGCCCAACAAACACCGGGGAGCTGTTTTTT
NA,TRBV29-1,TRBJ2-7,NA,CSVVGPEEGYEQYF,TGCAGCGTTGTAGGCCCTGAGGAGGGCTACGAGCAGTACTTC
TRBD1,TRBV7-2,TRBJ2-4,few,CASSLGTGHLWLAKNIQYF,TGTGCCAGCAGCTTAGGGACAGGGCATTTGTGGCTAGCCAAAAACATTCAGTACTTC
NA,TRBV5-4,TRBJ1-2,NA,CASSLAGVQANYGYTF,TGTGCCAGCAGCTTAGCGGGGGTCCAGGCTAACTATGGCTACACCTTC
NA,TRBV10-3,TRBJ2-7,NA,CAITDQLLYEQYF,TGTGCCATCACGGACCAACTCTTATACGAGCAGTACTTC
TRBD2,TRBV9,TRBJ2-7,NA,CASSAGLAGSEQYF,TGTGCCAGCAGCGCGGGACTAGCGGGGAGCGAGCAGTACTTC
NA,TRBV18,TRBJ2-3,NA,CASSPLTGTDTQYF,TGTGCCAGCTCACCCCTCACGGGCACAGATACGCAGTATTTT
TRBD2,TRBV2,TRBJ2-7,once,CASKGSGGPSYEQYF,TGTGCCAGCAAGGGTAGCGGGGGTCCATCCTACGAGCAGTACTTC
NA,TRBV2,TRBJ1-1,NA,CASTWNTGNTEAFF,TGTGCCAGCACCTGGAATACAGGGAACACTGAAGCTTTCTTT
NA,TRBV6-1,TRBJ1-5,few,CASSEESGPWPQHF,TGTGCCAGCAGTGAAGAAAGTGGACCCTGGCCCCAGCATTTT
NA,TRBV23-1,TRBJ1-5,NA,CASSQAGLISNQPQHF,TGCGCCAGCAGTCAAGCCGGACTGATTAGCAATCAGCCCCAGCATTTT
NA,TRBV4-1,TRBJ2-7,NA,CASSPSERTEQYF,TGCGCCAGCAGCCCTTCAGAGAGGACAGAGCAGTACTTC
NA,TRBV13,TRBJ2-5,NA,CASSLGRQETQYF,TGTGCCAGCAGCTTAGGTCGCCAGGAGACCCAGTACTTC
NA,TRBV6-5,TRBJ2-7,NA,CASSYRREQYF,TGTGCCAGCAGTTACCGTCGGGAGCAGTACTTC
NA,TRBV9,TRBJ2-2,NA,CASSVGGNTGELFF,TGTGCCAGCAGCGTAGGTGGTAACACCGGGGAGCTGTTTTTT
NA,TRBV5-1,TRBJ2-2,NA,CASSFGPTGTGELFF,TGCGCCAGCAGCTTTGGCCCCACGGGCACCGGGGAGCTGTTTTTT
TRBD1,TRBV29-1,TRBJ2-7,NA,CSVAESGGPYEQYF,TGCAGCGTTGCGGAATCAGGGGGCCCCTACGAGCAGTACTTC
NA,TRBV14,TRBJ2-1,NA,CASSQTGTGYNEQFF,TGTGCCAGCAGCCAGACCGGGACGGGGTACAATGAGCAGTTCTTC
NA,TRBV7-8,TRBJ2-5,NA,CASRGGDQETQYF,TGTGCCAGCAGGGGCGGGGATCAAGAGACCCAGTACTTC
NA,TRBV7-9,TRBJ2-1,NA,CASRGYSYNEQFF,TGTGCCAGCAGGGGCTACTCCTACAATGAGCAGTTCTTC
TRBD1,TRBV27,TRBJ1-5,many,CASSTGGNQPQHF,TGTGCCAGCAGTACAGGGGGTAATCAGCCCCAGCATTTT
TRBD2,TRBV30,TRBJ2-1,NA,CAWSGSTTSGGYNEQFF,TGTGCCTGGAGTGGTTCCACTACTAGCGGGGGGTACAATGAGCAGTTCTTC
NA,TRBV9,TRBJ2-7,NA,CASGDGSYEQYF,TGTGCCAGCGGGGACGGATCCTACGAGCAGTACTTC
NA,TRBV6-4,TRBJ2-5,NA,CASSYSTQATQYF,TGTGCCAGCAGTTACTCGACCCAAGCGACCCAGTACTTC
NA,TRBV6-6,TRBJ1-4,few,CATAPGTSNEKLFF,TGTGCCACCGCTCCAGGAACCTCCAATGAAAAACTGTTTTTT
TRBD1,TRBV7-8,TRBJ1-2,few,CASSLAEDRFLRGYTF,TGTGCCAGCAGCTTAGCCGAGGACAGGTTCCTCCGGGGCTACACCTTC
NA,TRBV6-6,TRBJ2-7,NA,CASSVSSYEQYF,TGTGCCAGCTCCGTAAGCTCCTACGAGCAGTACTTC